The present entry profiles one TCR beta chain with its context. A much larger clone lies a single base off, so this may be a read error. Exclusion criteria comprised uncontrolled infection, other autoimmune disease, pregnancy or lactation. This record belongs to a study of T cells in Graves' hyperthyroidism and ophthalmopathy. This CDR3 is built from 15 residues. Germline V gene sequence: CDR1 MNHEY, CDR2 SVGEGT. RNA transcripts were the template for amplifying TCR beta CDR3 regions. The TCR CDR3 was amplified in a first-round RT-PCR using the HTBI primer set. A single record per CDR3 protein comes from TCRdb applying MiXCR to the multiplex PCR reads. The sample lists under 400,000 distinct CDR3 sequences, approximately 16% seen once, with 33% in the top ten.

The origin of this receptor is a man aged 25 to 40 with Graves' hyperthyroidism. The sample consisted of blood. The chain recombines TRBV6-2 or TRBV6-3 with TRBJ2-7, with D unresolved. The CDR3 DNA reads as TGTGCCAGCAGTTACGAGTTGAGAAGGGCCTACGGGCAGTACTTC. This encodes CASSYELRRAYGQYF.